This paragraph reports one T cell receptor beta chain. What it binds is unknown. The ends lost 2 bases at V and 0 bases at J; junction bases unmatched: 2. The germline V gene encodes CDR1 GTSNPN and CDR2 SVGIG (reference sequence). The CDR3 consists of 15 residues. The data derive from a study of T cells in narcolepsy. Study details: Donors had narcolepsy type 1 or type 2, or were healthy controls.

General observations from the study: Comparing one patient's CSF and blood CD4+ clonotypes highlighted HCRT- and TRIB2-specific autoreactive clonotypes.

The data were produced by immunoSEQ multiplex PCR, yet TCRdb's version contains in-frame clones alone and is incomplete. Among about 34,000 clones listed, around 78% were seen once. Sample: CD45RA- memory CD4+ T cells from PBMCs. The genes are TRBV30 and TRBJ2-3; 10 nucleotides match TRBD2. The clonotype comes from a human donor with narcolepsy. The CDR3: CAWSTTSGSTDTQYF. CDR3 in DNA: TGTGCCTGGAGTACGACTAGCGGGAGCACAGATACGCAGTATTTT.